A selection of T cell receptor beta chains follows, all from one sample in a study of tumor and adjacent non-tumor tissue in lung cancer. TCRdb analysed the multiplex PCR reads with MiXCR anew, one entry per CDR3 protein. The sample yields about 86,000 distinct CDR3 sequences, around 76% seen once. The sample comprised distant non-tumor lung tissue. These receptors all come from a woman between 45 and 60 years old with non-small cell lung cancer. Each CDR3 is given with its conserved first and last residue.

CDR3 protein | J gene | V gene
CASSFGLTSNQPQHF | TRBJ1-5 | TRBV5-6
CASSFGLSGRGVKQFF | TRBJ2-1 | TRBV11-2
CASSGGTVPLRGMHYF | TRBJ2-4 | TRBV5-6
CSICLTVFRGPQRNERYF | TRBJ2-7 | TRBV29-1
CASLGRGSKTEAFF | TRBJ1-1 | TRBV19
CASSLTGANYGYTF | TRBJ1-2 | TRBV5-1
CANRQGRGSPLHF | TRBJ1-6 | TRBV12-3/TRBV12-4
CSARRGQGLTNEKLYF | TRBJ1-4 | TRBV20-1
CANSQTGNVYGHTF | TRBJ1-2 | TRBV4-1
CATSGTAGYVYIF | TRBJ1-2 | TRBV24-1
CTSSHGRGPGYEQFF | - | TRBV6-2/TRBV6-3
CASSLGSEDGQYF | TRBJ2-3 | TRBV11-2
CAISQINMGLAENEQFF | TRBJ2-1 | TRBV4-1
CASSSRLASYNEQLF | TRBJ2-1 | TRBV7-8
CSVGTWDHNEQFF | TRBJ2-1 | TRBV29-1
CAGAAFGPQHF | TRBJ1-5 | TRBV21-1
CSARPTASTGELFF | TRBJ2-2 | TRBV20-1
CSSEGTGGANTEAFF | TRBJ1-1 | TRBV29-1
CASSLERIGNYGYTF | TRBJ1-2 | TRBV11-2
CASSLQGGTQALF | TRBJ1-1 | TRBV11-1
CAGSLDGTITYEQYF | TRBJ2-7 | TRBV5-5
CVSSLTMWEPPNEQYF | TRBJ2-7 | TRBV5-4
CASRPTHDYEQYF | TRBJ2-7 | TRBV7-8
CARSLRRDYPRVELFF | TRBJ2-2 | TRBV5-3
CASSPDRGGARNEQFF | TRBJ2-1 | TRBV7-9
CASSSTPGQGYEQYF | TRBJ2-7 | TRBV5-5
CASSKNGVDTGELFF | TRBJ2-2 | TRBV5-4
CATSPATGANEKLFF | TRBJ1-4 | TRBV24-1
CPSSLDYSGWHEQFF | TRBJ2-1 | TRBV11-2
CAWMMGQANAGELFF | TRBJ2-2 | TRBV30